The 16 T cell receptor beta chains below come from one sample, sequenced in a study of beta chain features in type 1 diabetes. The entirety of the isolated RNA underwent reverse transcription, so expressed TCRB transcripts were sequenced. Here immunoSEQ multiplex PCR was the method, and the copy in TCRdb shows in-frame clones only, minus some. The repertoire holds some 150,000 clones, with 6.5% to 8.5% as singletons. The sequenced sample consisted of central memory CD4+ T cells from blood. The source of these receptors is a woman between 25 and 40 years old in good health.

J is TRBJ2-2 and V is TRBV5-1; 9 nucleotides match TRBD1. The CDR3 is made up of 17 amino acids. Losses at the gene ends were 4 bases for V and 5 bases for J; bases not matched to a gene: 12. CDR1 and CDR2 from the germline V gene are SGHRS and YFSETQ. CDR3: CASSVAGTGSGTGELFF. The DNA for the CDR3 is TGCGCCAGCAGCGTAGCCGGGACAGGGAGTGGGACCGGGGAGCTGTTTTTT. The full variable domain, with the rest looked up from reference TRBV5-1 and TRBJ2-2, is KAGVTQTPRYLIKTRGQQVTLSCSPISGHRSVSWYQQTPGQGLQFLFEYFSETQRNKGNFPGRFSGRQFSNSRSEMNVSTLELGDSALYLCASSVAGTGSGTGELFFGEGSRLTVL.

This clone was counted many times. The J gene is TRBJ2-3, the V gene TRBV29-1, with TRBD2 matching 9 bases. With V trimmed by 3 bases and J by 2 bases, 15 bases remained unmatched. The CDR3 consists of 18 residues. Germline CDR1 is SQVTM and CDR2 is ANQGSEA. CDR3 nucleotides: TGCAGCGTTGAGGAGGGGGCGTTTAGCGGGGGCCTCACAGATACGCAGTATTTT. Translated: CSVEEGAFSGGLTDTQYF.

This clone was detected ten times or more. CDR3 residues: CASSPRGTSGSGYEQYF. CDR3 DNA sequence: TGTGCCAGCAGCCCAAGGGGTACTAGCGGGAGTGGGTACGAGCAGTACTTC. The J gene is TRBJ2-7, the V gene TRBV7-2; the match to TRBD2 covers 11 bases. The CDR3 runs 17 residues. CDR1 and CDR2 from the germline V gene are SGHTA and FQGNSA. V lost 5 bases and J lost 4; bases outside the gene matches: 13.

The chain carries TRBV5-6 and TRBJ2-7; 8 bases align to TRBD1. CDR1 and CDR2 from the germline V gene are SGHDT and YYEEEE. This CDR3 comprises 15 residues. Trimming cost V 1 base and J 5 bases; bases outside gene matches: 8. CDR3 DNA: TGTGCCAGCAGCTTGTCCCGGACAGGGATCCACGAGCAGTACTTC. It yields the protein CASSLSRTGIHEQYF.

This clone was detected ten times or more. The chain joins TRBV7-9 to TRBJ2-3; D may be TRBD2 (5 bases). V dropped 0 bases and J dropped 6 bases, with 7 bases sitting between them. Germline V CDR1 and CDR2: SEHNR, FQNEAQ (reference sequence). CDR3 length equals 13 residues. CDR3 DNA: TGTGCCAGCAGCTTAGCGGAGGTGGATACGCAGTATTTT. Protein sequence: CASSLAEVDTQYF.

This clone has more than one count but fewer than ten. Written as DNA, the CDR3 is TGTGCCAGCCTCGGACAGCGCCAATCTAGCACAGATACGCAGTATTTT. It translates to CASLGQRQSSTDTQYF. This chain links TRBV2 with TRBJ2-3; possible D gene TRBD1, 6 bases. The CDR3 length is 16 residues. Germline loops: CDR1 SNHLY, CDR2 FYNNEI. V lost 8 bases and J lost 0, with 18 bases in between.

In its sample, this clone was seen a few times. Its ends do not fully match the called genes, so a read error is possible. The chain combines TRBV4-3 with TRBJ2-2, with 7 nucleotides matching TRBD2. The CDR3 loop spans 16 amino acids. The germline gives CDR1 LGHNA, CDR2 YSLEER. CDR3 region: CASTQAAGVATGELFF. CDR3 coding DNA: TGCGCCAGCACCCAAGCGGCGGGAGTTGCCACCGGGGAGCTGTTTTTT.

This clone was seen only a few times. V usage is TRBV7-2 and J usage is TRBJ2-7; 13 bases match TRBD2. The V gene end was trimmed by 4 bases and the J gene end by 7 bases; junction bases not matched to a gene: 7. This CDR3 spans 15 amino acids. Germline V gene data show CDR1 as SGHTA and CDR2 as FQGNSA. CDR3 nucleotides: TGTGCCAGCAGCTCAACCGGGACTAGCGGGATTGAGCAGTACTTC. This encodes CASSSTGTSGIEQYF.

In this sample, this clone turned up a few times. V usage is TRBV7-2 and J usage is TRBJ1-4; D call uncertain. The V gene lost 6 bases and the J gene lost 4 bases, with 15 bases spanning the gap. CDR3 size: 15 residues. CDR1 is SGHTA and CDR2 is FQGNSA in the germline V gene. Here the CDR3 reads CASRFRASLNEKLFF. In DNA, the CDR3 is TGTGCCAGCAGATTTAGGGCTAGCCTTAATGAAAAACTGTTTTTT.

This clone has only a few counts. The chain combines TRBV18 with TRBJ1-2; 7 nucleotides line up with TRBD1. Germline V gene sequence: CDR1 KGHSH, CDR2 LQKENI. With V trimmed by 8 bases and J by 3 bases, 6 bases remained unmatched. The CDR3 covers 13 residues. CDR3 nucleotide sequence: TGTGCCAGCACTTTTGACAGGGACTATGGCTACACCTTC. The encoded protein is CASTFDRDYGYTF.

The V gene is TRBV7-9, the J gene TRBJ2-3, with 9 bases that match TRBD2. This CDR3 contains 18 residues. V lost 5 bases to trimming and J lost 0 bases; unmatched junction nucleotides: 12. Germline loops: CDR1 SEHNR, CDR2 FQNEAQ (reference sequence). The CDR3 is CASSPSGASGSSTDTQYF. The CDR3 coding sequence is TGTGCCAGCAGCCCTAGCGGGGCTAGCGGGTCTAGCACAGATACGCAGTATTTT.

In its sample, this clone was seen a few times. Distinct nucleotide sequences in the sample also encode this CDR3. V is TRBV6-1 and J is TRBJ1-2, with TRBD1 identical over 7 bases. The CDR3 is made up of 13 amino acids. Germline V CDR1 and CDR2: MNHNS, SASEGT. J lost 3 bases, V lost 4 bases, and 2 bases had no gene match. The chain's CDR3 is CASSAQGDYGYTF. DNA for the CDR3: TGTGCCAGCAGTGCTCAGGGGGACTATGGCTACACCTTC.

This clone appeared many times. V gene TRBV9 combines with J gene TRBJ2-3; D perhaps matches TRBD2 (5 bases). This CDR3 has 15 residues. Germline loops: CDR1 SGDLS, CDR2 YYNGEE. Trimming shortened V by 1 base and J by 0 bases, and 9 bases separated the two germline ends. The chain's CDR3 is CASSVFGGSTDTQYF. CDR3 DNA sequence: TGTGCCAGCAGCGTATTTGGCGGGAGCACAGATACGCAGTATTTT.

The chain joins TRBV7-2 to TRBJ2-5, with D tentatively TRBD1 (6 bases). Between the trimmed V and J ends, which lost 3 bases and 3 bases, there was a span of 11 bases. CDR1 and CDR2 (germline): SGHTA, FQGNSA. The CDR3 is made up of 14 amino acids. CDR3 DNA sequence: TGTGCCAGCAGCTTCCGGACAGAGAAAGAGACCCAGTACTTC. Translated: CASSFRTEKETQYF.

This clone was observed many times. This chain joins TRBV27 and TRBJ2-5, with TRBD2 matching over 7 bases. Germline-derived CDR1 and CDR2 are MNHEY and SMNVEV (reference sequence). Germline trimming cut 6 bases from V and 6 bases from J; bases unmatched to any gene: 10. The CDR3 is made up of 14 amino acids. The CDR3 DNA follows: TGTGCCAGCAGCCTTCAAACTAGCGCGAAGACCCAGTACTTC. Encoded protein: CASSLQTSAKTQYF.

The chain links TRBV6-1 to TRBJ2-3, with 8 bases lining up with TRBD2. There are 14 residues in the CDR3. The V segment lost 7 bases and the J segment 0 bases; nucleotides outside the gene matches: 3. Germline V gene sequence: CDR1 MNHNS, CDR2 SASEGT. Written as DNA, the CDR3 is TGTGCCAGCACCGGGGGGGGGAGCACAGATACGCAGTATTTT. Its protein is CASTGGGSTDTQYF.